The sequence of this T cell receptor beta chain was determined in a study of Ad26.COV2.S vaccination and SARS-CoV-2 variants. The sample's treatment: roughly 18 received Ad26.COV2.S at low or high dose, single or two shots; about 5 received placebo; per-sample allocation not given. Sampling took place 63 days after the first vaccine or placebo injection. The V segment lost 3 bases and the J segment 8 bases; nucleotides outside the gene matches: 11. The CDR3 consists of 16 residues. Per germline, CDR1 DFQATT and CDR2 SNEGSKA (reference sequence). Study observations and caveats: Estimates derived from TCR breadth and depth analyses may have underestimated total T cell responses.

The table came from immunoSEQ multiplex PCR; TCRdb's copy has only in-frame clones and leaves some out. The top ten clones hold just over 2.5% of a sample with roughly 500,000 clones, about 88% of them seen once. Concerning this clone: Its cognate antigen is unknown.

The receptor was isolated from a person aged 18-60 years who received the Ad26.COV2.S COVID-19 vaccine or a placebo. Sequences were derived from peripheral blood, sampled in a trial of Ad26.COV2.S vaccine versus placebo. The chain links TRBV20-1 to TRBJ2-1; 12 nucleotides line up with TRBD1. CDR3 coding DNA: TGCAGTGCTAGTACCCTCTACCGGGACAGGGGGCATGAGCAGTTCTTC. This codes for CSASTLYRDRGHEQFF.